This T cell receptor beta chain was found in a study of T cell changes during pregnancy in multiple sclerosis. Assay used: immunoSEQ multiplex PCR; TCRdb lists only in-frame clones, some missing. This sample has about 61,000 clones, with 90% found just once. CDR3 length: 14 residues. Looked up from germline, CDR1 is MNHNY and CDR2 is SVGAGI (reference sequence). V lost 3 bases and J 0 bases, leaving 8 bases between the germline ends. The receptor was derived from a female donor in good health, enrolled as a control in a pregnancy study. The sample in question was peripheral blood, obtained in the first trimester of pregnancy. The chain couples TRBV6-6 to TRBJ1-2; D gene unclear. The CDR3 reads CASSYAEANYGYTF. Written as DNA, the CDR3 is TGTGCCAGCAGTTATGCGGAAGCTAACTATGGCTACACCTTC.